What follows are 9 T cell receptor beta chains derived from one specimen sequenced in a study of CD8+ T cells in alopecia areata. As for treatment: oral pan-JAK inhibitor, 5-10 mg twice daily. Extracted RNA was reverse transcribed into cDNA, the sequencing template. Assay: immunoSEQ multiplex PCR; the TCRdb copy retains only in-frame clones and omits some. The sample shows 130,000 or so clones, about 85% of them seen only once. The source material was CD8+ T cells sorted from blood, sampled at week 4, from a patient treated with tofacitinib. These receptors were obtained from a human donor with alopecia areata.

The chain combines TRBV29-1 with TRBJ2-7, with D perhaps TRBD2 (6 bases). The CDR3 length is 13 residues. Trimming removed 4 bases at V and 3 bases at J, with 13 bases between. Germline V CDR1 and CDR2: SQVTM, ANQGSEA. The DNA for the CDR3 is TGCAGCGTTGCCAGGGAGGTTAGCTACGAGCAGTACTTC. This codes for CSVAREVSYEQYF.

The DNA of the CDR3 is TGCAGCGTTGAATGGGGTGACTATGGCTACACCTTC. Protein: CSVEWGDYGYTF. The rearrangement uses TRBV29-1 and TRBJ1-2; the D is unclear. The germline V and J ends were trimmed by 2 bases and 3 bases, with 7 bases remaining between them. Germline-derived CDR1 and CDR2 are SQVTM and ANQGSEA. The CDR3 sequence is 12 residues long. The whole variable domain, filled in from reference TRBV29-1 and TRBJ1-2, reads SAVISQKPSRDICQRGTSLTIQCQVDSQVTMMFWYRQQPGQSLTLIATANQGSEATYESGFVIDKFPISRPNLTFSTLTVSNMSPEDSSIYLCSVEWGDYGYTFGSGTRLTVV.

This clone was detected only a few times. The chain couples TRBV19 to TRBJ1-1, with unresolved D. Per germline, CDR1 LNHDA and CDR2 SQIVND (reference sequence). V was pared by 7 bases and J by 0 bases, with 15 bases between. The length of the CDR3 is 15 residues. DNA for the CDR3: TGTGCCAGTACCCAATTCGACGGAATGAACACTGAAGCTTTCTTT. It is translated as CASTQFDGMNTEAFF.

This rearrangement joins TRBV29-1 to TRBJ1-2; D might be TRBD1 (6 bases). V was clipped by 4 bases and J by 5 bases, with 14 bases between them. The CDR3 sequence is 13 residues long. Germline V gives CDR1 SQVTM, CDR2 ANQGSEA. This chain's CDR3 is CSVVKGVDYGYTF. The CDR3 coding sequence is TGCAGCGTTGTAAAGGGGGTGGATTATGGCTACACCTTC.

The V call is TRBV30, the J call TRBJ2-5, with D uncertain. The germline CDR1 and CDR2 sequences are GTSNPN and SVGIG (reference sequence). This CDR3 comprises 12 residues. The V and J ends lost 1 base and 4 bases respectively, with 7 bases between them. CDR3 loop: CAWSERPETQYF. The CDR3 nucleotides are TGTGCCTGGAGTGAAAGGCCAGAGACCCAGTACTTC.

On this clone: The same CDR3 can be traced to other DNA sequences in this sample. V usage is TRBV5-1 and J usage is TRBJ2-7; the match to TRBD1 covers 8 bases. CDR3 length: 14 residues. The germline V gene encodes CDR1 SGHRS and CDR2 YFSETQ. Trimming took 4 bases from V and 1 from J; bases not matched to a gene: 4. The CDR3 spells CASSPGQGSYEQYF. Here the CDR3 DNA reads TGCGCCAGCAGCCCCGGACAGGGTTCCTACGAGCAGTACTTC.

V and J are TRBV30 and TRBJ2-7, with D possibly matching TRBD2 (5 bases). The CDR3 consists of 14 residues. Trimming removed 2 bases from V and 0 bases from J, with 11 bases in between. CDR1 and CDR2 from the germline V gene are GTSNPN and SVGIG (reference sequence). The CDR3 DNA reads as TGTGCCTGGAGTCGGGGAACCAGCTCCTACGAGCAGTACTTC. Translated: CAWSRGTSSYEQYF.

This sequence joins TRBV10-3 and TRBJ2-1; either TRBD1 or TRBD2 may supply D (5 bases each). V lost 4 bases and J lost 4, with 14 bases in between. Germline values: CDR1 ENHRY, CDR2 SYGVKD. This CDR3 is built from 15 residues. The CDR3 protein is CAISAGQGAYNEQFF. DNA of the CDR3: TGTGCCATCAGTGCCGGGCAGGGAGCGTACAATGAGCAGTTCTTC.

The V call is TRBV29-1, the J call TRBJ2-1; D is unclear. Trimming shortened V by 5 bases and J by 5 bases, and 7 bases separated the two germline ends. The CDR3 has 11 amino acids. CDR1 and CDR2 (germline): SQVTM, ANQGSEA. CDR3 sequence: CSVPIHNEQFF. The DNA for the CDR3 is TGCAGCGTTCCCATACACAATGAGCAGTTCTTC.